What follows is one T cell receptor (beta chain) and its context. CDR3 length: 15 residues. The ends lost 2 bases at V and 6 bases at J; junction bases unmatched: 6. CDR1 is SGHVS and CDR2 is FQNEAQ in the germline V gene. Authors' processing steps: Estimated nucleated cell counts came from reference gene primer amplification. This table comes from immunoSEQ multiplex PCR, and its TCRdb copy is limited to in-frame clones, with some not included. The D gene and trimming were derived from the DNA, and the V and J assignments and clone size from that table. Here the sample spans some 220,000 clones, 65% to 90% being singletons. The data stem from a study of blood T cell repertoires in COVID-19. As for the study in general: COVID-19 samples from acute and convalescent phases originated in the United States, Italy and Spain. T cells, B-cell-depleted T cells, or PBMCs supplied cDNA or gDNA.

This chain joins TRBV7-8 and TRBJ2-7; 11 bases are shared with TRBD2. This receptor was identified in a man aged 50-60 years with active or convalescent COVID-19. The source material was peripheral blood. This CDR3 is CASSLQLAGVSEQYF. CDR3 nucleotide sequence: TGTGCCAGCAGCTTACAACTAGCGGGAGTTAGCGAGCAGTACTTC.